This TCR beta chain was identified in a study of CXCR3-negative and CXCR3-positive naive CD8 T cells (dated by TCRdb to the late 2010s). As for the study more broadly: In total, 130 million to 150 million TRB reads were obtained, corresponding to roughly 1.5 +/- 0.3 million reads per library. TRBV-TRBJ cluster analysis included naive subsets from roughly 5 donors and memory cells from 3 donors. Data from about ten donors, pooled across two independent experiments, went into the diversity and physicochemical repertoire analyses.

Each CD8+ T cell subset was flow-sorted in triplicate, and 300,000 or so cells per subset were placed directly into RLT lysis buffer. To keep memory contaminants out, a stringent definition of naive CD8+ T cells was applied: CD45RO-CCR7+CD27+CD95-. Using standard density gradient centrifugation, peripheral blood mononuclear cells were isolated from buffy coats. Naive CXCR3-negative and CXCR3-positive CD8+ T cells were flow-sorted on a FACSAria III. Total RNA was extracted from sorted cells using an RNeasy Mini Kit. The CDR3 spans 11 residues, from the cysteine through the phenylalanine. A DNA sequence was not provided. According to the germline V gene, CDR1 reads MGHDK and CDR2 reads SYGVNS. This sample was sequenced with a NextSeq 550. The Human TCR Profiling Kit (MiLaboratory) was used to prepare UMI-labeled 5' RACE TRB cDNA libraries. The full amount of extracted RNA was used for cDNA synthesis, and the full amount of resulting cDNA was used for PCR amplification. Libraries were prepared in parallel with an identical number of PCR cycles. On the study's bioinformatics: MIGEC and MiXCR extracted about 57,000 +/- 9,900 unique UMI-labeled TRB cDNA molecules per library, requiring at least two reads per UMI. Each library averaged about 37,000 +/- 9,700 functional in-frame TRB CDR3 nucleotide clonotypes without stop codons. After downsampling to 5000 UMI-labeled TRB molecules per sample, diversity metrics, including normalized Shannon-Wiener and Chao1, were computed in VDJtools. For the central five CDR3 residues, VDJtools calculated physicochemical properties weighted by clonotype size, namely interaction energy, strength, volume and Kidera factor 4. TCRdb reprocessed the reads, reporting each CDR3 protein sequence once and no DNA. What appears here as the V and J calls and clone size reflects TCRdb's work, not the paper's. This sample's table has entries for 50,000 to 65,000 distinct CDR3 sequences. The ten largest clones add up to about 0.84% of the sample.

In regard to this clonotype: No cognate antigen has been identified for it.

The research as a whole found: TRB CDR3s from CXCR3-positive naive cells showed higher hydrophobicity (lower Kidera factor 4), lower energy, and higher strength and volume indices than CXCR3-negative naive cells. Because CXCR3 expression was partially decreased after cryopreservation, freshly isolated PBMCs were used for most assays. Comparably high repertoire diversity was found in both naive subsets, whereas much lower repertoire diversity was found in memory CD8+ T cells. Naive CXCR3-negative and CXCR3-positive cells from the same donor showed similar TRBV-TRBJ usage, whereas memory cells showed distinct patterns. Because surface CD5, which is linked to self-reactivity in mice, was comparable between the naive subsets, TCR interaction strength was also inferred from the physicochemical properties of TRB CDR3s.

This TCR derives from a human donor in good health. Some clones in this sample may be carry-over from other donors' samples. Sample: naive CXCR3+ CD8+ T cells from blood. In light of the paper, this sample's cell subset or site label describes: CD45RO-CCR7+CD27+CD95- naive CD8+ T cells expressing CXCR3 (TNR3+). Recombination joined TRBV25-1 with TRBJ2-1. The CDR3 region has the sequence CASSWFNEQFF.